Below are 22 T cell receptor beta chains sequenced from a single sample in a study of regulatory T cells in long-lasting Graves disease (dated by TCRdb to the early 2020s). Libraries came from multiplex PCR. TCRdb records Illumina HiSeq 4000 as the sequencer. iRepertoire HTBI primers and Arm-PCR amplification of CDR3 regions were used to construct TCR beta libraries. The public reads were run again by TCRdb, first through fastp at Q25 and then through MiXCR, and only productive beta chains were kept. All rows with the same CDR3 protein become a single entry with the most common DNA and genes. Across this sample there are 240,000 or so distinct CDR3 sequences, with around 20% seen only once. The ten largest clones take up roughly 14% of the sample. The time point label for this specimen denotes: newly diagnosed GD, antithyroid drugs for less than 3 months. For both TCR sequencing and RNA sequencing, RNA was extracted from PBMCs using TRIzol.

The sample consisted of peripheral blood mononuclear cells (PBMCs), taken at new diagnosis, from a patient treated with antithyroid drugs. The receptor source for this set is a female donor with Graves disease.

This clonotype was picked up many times. In nucleotides, the CDR3 is TGCAGTGCTGACAGGGGCAGAGAGACCCAGTACTTC. As protein: CSADRGRETQYF. The chain combines TRBV20-1 with TRBJ2-5, with 8 bases fitting TRBD1. The germline CDR1 and CDR2 sequences are DFQATT and SNEGSKA (reference sequence). Unmatched junction bases numbered 3, after V lost 5 bases and J lost 4 bases. CDR3 length: 12 amino acids.

The chain has TRBV28 and TRBJ1-1; D unclear. CDR1 and CDR2 (germline): MDHEN, SYDVKM. The length of the CDR3 is 14 residues. Trimming removed 5 bases at V and 4 bases at J, with 14 bases between. CDR3 protein: CASSPATQSTEAFF. The CDR3 DNA follows: TGTGCCAGCAGTCCAGCGACCCAAAGCACTGAAGCTTTCTTT.

This clonotype was detected ten times or more. This sequence joins TRBV12-3 or TRBV12-4 and TRBJ1-4; maybe TRBD1 (5 bases). The CDR3 covers 15 residues. Trimming shortened V by 3 bases and J by 4 bases, and 12 bases separated the two germline ends. In nucleotides, the CDR3 is TGTGCCAGCAGTTTGGGGCCGGGGTATAATGAAAAACTGTTTTTT. Protein product: CASSLGPGYNEKLFF.

This clonotype was seen ten or more times. The chain recombines TRBV20-1 with TRBJ2-7, with D possibly TRBD2 on 5 matching bases. V dropped 6 bases and J dropped 4 bases, with 10 bases sitting between them. The germline V gene encodes CDR1 DFQATT and CDR2 SNEGSKA (reference sequence). CDR3 length: 11 amino acids. The CDR3 spells CSAPRGYEQYF. The CDR3 nucleotides read TGCAGTGCGCCGAGAGGGTACGAGCAGTACTTC.

Only a few counts were recorded for this clonotype. J is TRBJ1-5 and V is TRBV5-6; 8 bases map to TRBD1. Trimming removed 3 bases from V and 6 bases from J; junction bases left unmatched: 11. This CDR3 is 16 amino acids long. Germline V gene sequence: CDR1 SGHDT, CDR2 YYEEEE. The CDR3 DNA reads TGTGCCAGCAGCTCGACTGGACAGGGTGGGGCTCAGCCCCAGCATTTT. It is translated as CASSSTGQGGAQPQHF.

This clonotype was seen repeatedly, ten times or more. The rearrangement joins TRBV20-1 to TRBJ2-5, with 7 bases aligning to TRBD1. The trim removed 6 bases at V and 5 bases at J, leaving 9 bases unmatched. Germline V gene sequence: CDR1 DFQATT, CDR2 SNEGSKA (reference sequence). The CDR3 has 13 amino acids. The CDR3, as DNA: TGCAGTGCCGCTAGGGGGCCAAGCGAGACCCAGTACTTC. Encoded protein: CSAARGPSETQYF.

V gene TRBV3-1 combines with J gene TRBJ2-7; D is possibly TRBD1 or TRBD2 (5 bases each). V gave up 1 base and J gave up 7 bases, with 14 bases separating them. The germline V gene encodes CDR1 LGHDT and CDR2 YNNKEL (reference sequence). This CDR3 contains 14 residues. The CDR3 loop is CASSQATEGLEQYF. In nucleotides, the CDR3 is TGTGCCAGCAGCCAAGCGACAGAGGGATTAGAGCAGTACTTC.

Ten or more counts support this clonotype. The chain recombines TRBV12-3 or TRBV12-4 with TRBJ1-5; D may be TRBD1 (5 bases). This CDR3 has 14 residues. Trimming stripped 4 bases from V and 3 bases from J, with 10 bases between. Here the CDR3 DNA reads TGTGCCAGCAGTTCCCAGGGTACCAATCAGCCCCAGCATTTT. Its translation is CASSSQGTNQPQHF.

At least ten counts were recorded for this clonotype. The chain carries TRBV11-2 and TRBJ2-7; 7 nucleotides agree with TRBD2. The V gene end was trimmed by 6 bases and the J gene end by 2 bases; junction bases not matched to a gene: 10. This CDR3 is 15 amino acids long. Germline-derived CDR1 and CDR2 are SGHAT and FQNNGV. CDR3 nucleotides: TGTGCCAGCAGACCTCGGACTAGTGGCACCTACGAGCAGTACTTC. It specifies CASRPRTSGTYEQYF.

Many counts were recorded for this clonotype. The chain carries TRBV7-3 and TRBJ2-3; D gene ambiguous. CDR1 and CDR2 from the germline V gene are SGHTA and FQGTGA. The V gene lost 2 bases and the J gene lost 2 bases, with 8 bases spanning the gap. This CDR3 is 14 amino acids long. The DNA for the CDR3 is TGTGCCAGCAGCTTAGCAGCTCACACAGATACGCAGTATTTT. This sequence encodes CASSLAAHTDTQYF.

This clonotype has at least ten counts. The chain employs TRBV10-3 and TRBJ2-7, with D hard to call. Per germline, CDR1 ENHRY and CDR2 SYGVKD. CDR3 length: 12 residues. V shed 7 bases and J shed 2 bases, with 9 bases lying between them. DNA of the CDR3: TGTGCCATCAAATCTGGCCCCTACGAGCAGTACTTC. It specifies CAIKSGPYEQYF.

This clonotype was seen repeatedly, ten times or more. V and J are TRBV7-9 and TRBJ2-2; D gene ambiguous. This CDR3 is built from 14 residues. Germline V lookup: CDR1 SEHNR, CDR2 FQNEAQ (reference sequence). V lost 4 bases and J 6 bases, leaving 12 bases between the germline ends. The CDR3 DNA reads TGTGCCAGCAGCTCCAGGAGTTATTCCGGGGAGCTGTTTTTT. It yields the protein CASSSRSYSGELFF.

This clonotype was counted at least ten times. CDR3 residues: CATSDLLGDEQFF. The CDR3 DNA reads as TGTGCCACCAGTGATTTGTTAGGCGATGAGCAGTTCTTC. V usage is TRBV24-1 and J usage is TRBJ2-1; unclear D gene. Germline V gene sequence: CDR1 KGHDR, CDR2 SFDVKD. This CDR3 has 13 amino acids. V was shortened by 0 bases and J by 8 bases, with 7 bases between the two germline ends.

This clonotype was seen at least ten times. At one boundary the junction diverges from the germline segment, which might be a read error. V and J are TRBV5-1 and TRBJ1-1; D may be TRBD1 (5 bases). CDR3 size: 13 residues. Per germline, CDR1 SGHRS and CDR2 YFSETQ. As DNA, the CDR3 is TGTGCCAGCAGCTCAGGACAGAACACTGAAGCTTTCTTT. Protein product: CASSSGQNTEAFF.

This clonotype has a count of ten or more. The rearrangement links TRBV2 to TRBJ2-2, with D perhaps TRBD1 (6 bases). CDR3 length: 15 amino acids. Germline V gene data show CDR1 as SNHLY and CDR2 as FYNNEI. Trimming pared 4 bases from V and 2 bases from J, leaving 11 bases between. This chain's CDR3 is CASSVDRINTGELFF. As DNA, the CDR3 is TGTGCCAGCAGTGTAGACAGGATTAACACCGGGGAGCTGTTTTTT.

In its sample, this clonotype was seen many times. The J gene is TRBJ1-2, the V gene TRBV5-5; maybe TRBD1 (5 bases). CDR1 is SGHKS and CDR2 is YYEKEE in the germline V gene (reference sequence). The CDR3 sequence is 12 residues long. The ends were cut back, 3 bases at V and 8 bases at J, with 11 bases in the middle. CDR3 sequence reads: CASSSSGWGYTF. The CDR3 coding sequence is TGTGCCAGCAGCTCATCAGGGTGGGGCTACACCTTC.

This clonotype occurred many times. This chain connects TRBV12-3 or TRBV12-4 to TRBJ2-7, with a weak D call TRBD1 (7 bases). The CDR3 length is 14 residues. Trimming left V 6 bases short and J 2 bases short, with 14 bases between. The CDR3 nucleotides read TGTGCCAGCAGCAGGCAGGGGGGAACCTACGAGCAGTACTTC. It yields the protein CASSRQGGTYEQYF.

This clonotype was seen ten or more times. The genes are TRBV11-2 and TRBJ2-1; tentatively, D is TRBD2 (5 bases). Germline V lookup: CDR1 SGHAT, CDR2 FQNNGV. This CDR3 contains 16 residues. Trimming pared 4 bases from V and 0 bases from J, leaving 13 bases between. CDR3 in amino acids: CASSSHGGSSYNEQFF. The CDR3 region has the DNA TGTGCCAGCAGCTCTCACGGTGGGAGCTCCTACAATGAGCAGTTCTTC.

This clonotype was detected only a few times. The V call is TRBV5-1, the J call TRBJ1-1; D is unresolved. CDR1 SGHRS and CDR2 YFSETQ come from the germline V gene. V was clipped by 6 bases and J by 5 bases, with 17 bases between them. The CDR3 has 14 amino acids. CDR3 sequence reads: CASKRERWGTEAFF. The CDR3 DNA sequence: TGCGCCAGCAAAAGGGAGCGTTGGGGAACTGAAGCTTTCTTT.

This clonotype was observed at least ten times. The rearrangement uses TRBV20-1 and TRBJ2-5; 10 bases map to TRBD2. The CDR3 has 16 amino acids. V shed 3 bases, J shed 5 bases, and the junction held 12 bases outside the gene matches. Germline-derived CDR1 and CDR2 are DFQATT and SNEGSKA (reference sequence). The CDR3, as DNA: TGCAGTGCTAGCCCAGCGAGCGGGAGGGCCGGTGAGACCCAGTACTTC. Translating gives CSASPASGRAGETQYF.

Only a few counts were recorded for this clonotype. This sequence may be a read error, since a much larger clone differs from it by one base. The V gene is TRBV12-3 or TRBV12-4, the J gene TRBJ1-1, with D perhaps TRBD1 (5 bases). The CDR3 has 13 amino acids. V was clipped by 7 bases and J by 2 bases, with 11 bases between them. The CDR3 loop is CASKRDLNTEAFF. In DNA, the CDR3 is TGTGCCAGCAAAAGGGACCTCAACACTGAAGCTTTCTTT.

This clonotype turned up a few times. A read error is possible here, since a much larger clone lies one base away. The gene calls are TRBV6-2 or TRBV6-3 and TRBJ2-7, with 8 positions matching TRBD1. The CDR3 length is 15 residues. Germline-derived CDR1 and CDR2 are MNHEY and SVGEGT. CDR3 DNA sequence: TGTGCCAGCGGTTACTCCCAGGGGGCCACCTACGAGCAGTACTTC. As protein: CASGYSQGATYEQYF.